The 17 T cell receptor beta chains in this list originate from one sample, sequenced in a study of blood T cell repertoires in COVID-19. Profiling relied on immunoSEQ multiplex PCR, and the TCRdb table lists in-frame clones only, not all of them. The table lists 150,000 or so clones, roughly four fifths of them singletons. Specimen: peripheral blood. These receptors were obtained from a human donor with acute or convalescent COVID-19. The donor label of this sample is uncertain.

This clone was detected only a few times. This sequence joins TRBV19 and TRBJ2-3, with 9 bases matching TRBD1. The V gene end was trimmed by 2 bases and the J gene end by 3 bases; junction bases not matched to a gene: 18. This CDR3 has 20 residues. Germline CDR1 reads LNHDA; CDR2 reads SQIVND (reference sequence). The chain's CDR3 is CASSIRKRNEGTGRTDTQYF. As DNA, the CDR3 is TGTGCCAGTAGTATAAGAAAAAGAAACGAAGGGACAGGGCGGACAGATACGCAGTATTTT.

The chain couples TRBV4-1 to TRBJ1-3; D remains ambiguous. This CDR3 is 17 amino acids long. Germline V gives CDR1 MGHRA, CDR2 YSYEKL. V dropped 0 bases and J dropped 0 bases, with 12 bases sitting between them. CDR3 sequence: CASSQDHSGASGNTIYF. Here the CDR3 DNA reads TGCGCCAGCAGCCAAGATCATTCAGGCGCCTCTGGAAACACCATATATTTT.

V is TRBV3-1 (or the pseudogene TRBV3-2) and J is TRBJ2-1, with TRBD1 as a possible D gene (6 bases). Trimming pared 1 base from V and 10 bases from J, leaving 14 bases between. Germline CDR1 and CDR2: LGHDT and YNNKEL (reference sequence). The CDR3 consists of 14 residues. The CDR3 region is CASSQGAGAEEQFF. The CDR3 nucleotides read TGTGCCAGCAGCCAAGGGGCAGGGGCAGAGGAGCAGTTCTTC.

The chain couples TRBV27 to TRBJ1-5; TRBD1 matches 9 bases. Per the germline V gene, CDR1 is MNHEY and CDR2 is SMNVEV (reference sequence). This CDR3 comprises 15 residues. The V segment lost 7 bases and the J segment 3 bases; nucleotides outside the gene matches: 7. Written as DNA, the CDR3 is TGTGCCAGCAAGCAACAGGGGGCTAACAATCAGCCCCAGCATTTT. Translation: CASKQQGANNQPQHF.

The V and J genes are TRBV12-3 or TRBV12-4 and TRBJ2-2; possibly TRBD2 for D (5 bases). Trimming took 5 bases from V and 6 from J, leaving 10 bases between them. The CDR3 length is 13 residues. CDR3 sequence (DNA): TGTGCCAGCAGTCTCGGGATACCCGGGGAGCTGTTTTTT. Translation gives CASSLGIPGELFF.

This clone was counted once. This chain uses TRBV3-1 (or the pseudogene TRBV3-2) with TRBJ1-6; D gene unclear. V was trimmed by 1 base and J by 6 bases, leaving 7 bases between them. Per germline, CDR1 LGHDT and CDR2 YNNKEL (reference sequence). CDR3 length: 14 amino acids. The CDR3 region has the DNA TGTGCCAGCAGCCAAGTCCCCTTTAATTCACCCCTCCACTTT. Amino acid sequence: CASSQVPFNSPLHF.

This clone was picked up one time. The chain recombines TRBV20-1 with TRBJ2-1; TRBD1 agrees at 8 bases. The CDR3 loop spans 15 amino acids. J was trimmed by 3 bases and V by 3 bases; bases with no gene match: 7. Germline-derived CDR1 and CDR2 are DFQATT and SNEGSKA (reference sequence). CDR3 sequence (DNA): TGCAGTGCTAGTCGCACAGGGGGGTACTACAATGAGCAGTTCTTC. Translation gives CSASRTGGYYNEQFF.

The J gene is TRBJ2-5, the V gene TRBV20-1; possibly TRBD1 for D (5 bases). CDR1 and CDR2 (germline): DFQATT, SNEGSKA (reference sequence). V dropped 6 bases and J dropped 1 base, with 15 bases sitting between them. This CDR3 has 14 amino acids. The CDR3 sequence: CSASIVRVQETQYF. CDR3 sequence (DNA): TGCAGTGCCAGTATCGTCAGGGTCCAAGAGACCCAGTACTTC.

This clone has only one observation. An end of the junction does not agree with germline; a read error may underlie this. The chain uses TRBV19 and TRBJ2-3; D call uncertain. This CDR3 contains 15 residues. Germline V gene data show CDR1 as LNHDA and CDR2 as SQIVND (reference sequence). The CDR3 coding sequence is TGTGCCAGTAGTATAGAGTTTGCAGGCACGGATACGCAGTATTTT. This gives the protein CASSIEFAGTDTQYF.

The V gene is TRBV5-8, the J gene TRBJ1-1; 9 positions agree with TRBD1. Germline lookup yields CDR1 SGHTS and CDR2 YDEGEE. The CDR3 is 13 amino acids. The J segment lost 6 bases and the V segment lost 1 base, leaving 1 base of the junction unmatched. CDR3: CASSLRTGAEAFF. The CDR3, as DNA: TGTGCCAGCAGCTTGAGGACAGGGGCTGAAGCTTTCTTT.

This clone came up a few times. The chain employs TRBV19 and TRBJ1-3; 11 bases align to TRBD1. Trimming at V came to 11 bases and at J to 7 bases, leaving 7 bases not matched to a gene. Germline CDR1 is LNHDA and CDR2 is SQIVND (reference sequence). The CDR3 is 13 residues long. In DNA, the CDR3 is TGTGCCTCCCGGGACAGGGGGATCAACACCATATATTTT. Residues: CASRDRGINTIYF.

Here the CDR3 reads CASRFTGTGYNEQFF. CDR3 DNA: TGCGCCAGCAGATTTACCGGGACAGGGTACAATGAGCAGTTCTTC. The V call is TRBV5-1, the J call TRBJ2-1; 9 bases agree with TRBD1. CDR3 size: 15 residues. Germline V CDR1 and CDR2: SGHRS, YFSETQ. The ends lost 5 bases at V and 4 bases at J; junction bases unmatched: 7. Together with reference TRBV5-1 and TRBJ2-1, the CDR3 gives the full variable domain: KAGVTQTPRYLIKTRGQQVTLSCSPISGHRSVSWYQQTPGQGLQFLFEYFSETQRNKGNFPGRFSGRQFSNSRSEMNVSTLELGDSALYLCASRFTGTGYNEQFFGPGTRLTVL.

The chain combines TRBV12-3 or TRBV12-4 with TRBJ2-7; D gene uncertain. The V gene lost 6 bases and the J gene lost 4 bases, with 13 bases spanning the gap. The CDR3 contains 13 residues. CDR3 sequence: CASRRRAGYEQYF. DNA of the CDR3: TGTGCCAGCAGGAGACGAGCAGGATACGAGCAGTACTTC.

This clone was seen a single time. The CDR3 loop reads CASSQQTGKDGYTF. CDR3 coding DNA: TGCGCCAGCAGCCAACAGACAGGGAAAGATGGCTACACCTTC. The rearrangement joins TRBV4-1 to TRBJ1-2, with 7 bases lining up with TRBD1. Germline V gene lookup returns CDR1 MGHRA and CDR2 YSYEKL. The junction had 6 bases not matched to a gene; V was cut back by 2 bases and J by 6 bases. The CDR3 extends over 14 amino acids.

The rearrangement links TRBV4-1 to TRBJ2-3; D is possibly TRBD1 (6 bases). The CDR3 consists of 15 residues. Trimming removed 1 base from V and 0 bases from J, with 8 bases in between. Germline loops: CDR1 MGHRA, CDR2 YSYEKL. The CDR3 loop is CASSQGTVSTDTQYF. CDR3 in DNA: TGCGCCAGCAGCCAAGGGACAGTTAGCACAGATACGCAGTATTTT.

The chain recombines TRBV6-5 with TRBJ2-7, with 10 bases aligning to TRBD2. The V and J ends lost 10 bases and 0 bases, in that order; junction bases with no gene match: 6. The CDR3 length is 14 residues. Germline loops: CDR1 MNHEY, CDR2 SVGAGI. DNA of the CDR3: TGTGCCATCCAAACTAGCGGGGCCTCCTACGAGCAGTACTTC. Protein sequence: CAIQTSGASYEQYF.

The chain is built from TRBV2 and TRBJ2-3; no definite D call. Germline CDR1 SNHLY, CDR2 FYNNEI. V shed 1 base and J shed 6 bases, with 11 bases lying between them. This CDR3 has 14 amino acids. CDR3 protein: CASSEGLLRDTQYF. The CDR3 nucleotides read TGTGCCAGCAGTGAAGGTCTTCTGCGGGATACGCAGTATTTT.